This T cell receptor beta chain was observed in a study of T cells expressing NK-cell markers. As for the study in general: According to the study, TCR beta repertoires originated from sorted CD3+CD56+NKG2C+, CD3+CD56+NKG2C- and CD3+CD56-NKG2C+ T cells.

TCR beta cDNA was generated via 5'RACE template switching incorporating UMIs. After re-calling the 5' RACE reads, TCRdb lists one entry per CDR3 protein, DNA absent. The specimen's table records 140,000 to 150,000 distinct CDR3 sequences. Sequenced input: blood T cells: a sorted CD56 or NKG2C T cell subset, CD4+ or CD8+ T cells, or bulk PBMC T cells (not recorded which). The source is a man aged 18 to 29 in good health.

This CDR3 is CASSSTFVRATEAFF. The V call is TRBV7-3, the J call TRBJ1-1. Germline V gene lookup returns CDR1 SGHTA and CDR2 FQGTGA. The CDR3 spans 15 residues.